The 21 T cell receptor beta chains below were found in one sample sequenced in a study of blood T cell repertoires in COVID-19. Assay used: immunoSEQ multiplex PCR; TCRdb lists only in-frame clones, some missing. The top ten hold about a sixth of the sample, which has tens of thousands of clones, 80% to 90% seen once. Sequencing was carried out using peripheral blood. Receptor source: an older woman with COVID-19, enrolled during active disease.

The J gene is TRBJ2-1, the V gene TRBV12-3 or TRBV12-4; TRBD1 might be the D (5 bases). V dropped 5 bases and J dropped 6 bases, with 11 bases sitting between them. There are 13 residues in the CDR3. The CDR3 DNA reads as TGTGCCAGCAGTCCATCTAGGGGCAATGAGCAGTTCTTC. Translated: CASSPSRGNEQFF.

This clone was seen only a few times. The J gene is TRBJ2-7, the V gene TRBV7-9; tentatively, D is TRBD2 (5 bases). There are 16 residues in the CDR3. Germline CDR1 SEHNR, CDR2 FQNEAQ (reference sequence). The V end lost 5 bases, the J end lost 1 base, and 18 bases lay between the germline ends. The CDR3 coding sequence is TGTGCCAGCAGCCCCATGACACTAGTGGATTCCTACGAGCAGTACTTC. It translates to CASSPMTLVDSYEQYF.

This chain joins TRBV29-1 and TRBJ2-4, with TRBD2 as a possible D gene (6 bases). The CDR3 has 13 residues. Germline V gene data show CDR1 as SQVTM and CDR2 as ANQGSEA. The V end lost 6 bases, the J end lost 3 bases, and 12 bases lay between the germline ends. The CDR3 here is CSVKEGGKNIQYF. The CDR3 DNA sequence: TGCAGCGTAAAAGAGGGAGGCAAAAACATTCAGTACTTC.

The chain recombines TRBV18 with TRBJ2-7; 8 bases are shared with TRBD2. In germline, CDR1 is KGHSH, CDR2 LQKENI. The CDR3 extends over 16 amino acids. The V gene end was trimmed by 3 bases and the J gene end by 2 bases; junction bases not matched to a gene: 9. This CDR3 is CASSPELAVITYEQYF. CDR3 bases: TGTGCCAGCTCACCCGAACTAGCGGTGATTACCTACGAGCAGTACTTC.

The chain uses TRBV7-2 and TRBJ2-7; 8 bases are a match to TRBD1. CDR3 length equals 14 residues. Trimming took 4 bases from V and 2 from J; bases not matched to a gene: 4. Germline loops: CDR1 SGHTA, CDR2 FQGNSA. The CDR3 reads CASSSRQGPYEQYF. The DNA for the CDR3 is TGTGCCAGCAGCTCTCGACAGGGGCCCTACGAGCAGTACTTC.

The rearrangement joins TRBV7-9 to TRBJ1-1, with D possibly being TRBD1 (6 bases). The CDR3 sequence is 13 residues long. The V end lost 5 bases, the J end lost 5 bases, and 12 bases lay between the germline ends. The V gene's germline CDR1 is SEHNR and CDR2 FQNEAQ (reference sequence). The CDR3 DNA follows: TGTGCCAGCAGCACTACAGGGAAAACTGAAGCTTTCTTT. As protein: CASSTTGKTEAFF.

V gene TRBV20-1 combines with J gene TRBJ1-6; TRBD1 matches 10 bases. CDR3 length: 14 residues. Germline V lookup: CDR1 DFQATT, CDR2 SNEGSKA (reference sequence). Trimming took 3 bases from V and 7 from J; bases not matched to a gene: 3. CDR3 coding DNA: TGCAGTGCTAGTCTGGGACAGGGGAATTCACCCCTCCACTTT. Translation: CSASLGQGNSPLHF.

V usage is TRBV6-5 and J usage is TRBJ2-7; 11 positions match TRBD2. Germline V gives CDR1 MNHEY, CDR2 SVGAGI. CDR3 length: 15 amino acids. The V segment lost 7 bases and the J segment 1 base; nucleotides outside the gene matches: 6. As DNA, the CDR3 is TGTGCCAGCACTCCGGGGACTAGCGGATCCTACGAGCAGTACTTC. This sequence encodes CASTPGTSGSYEQYF.

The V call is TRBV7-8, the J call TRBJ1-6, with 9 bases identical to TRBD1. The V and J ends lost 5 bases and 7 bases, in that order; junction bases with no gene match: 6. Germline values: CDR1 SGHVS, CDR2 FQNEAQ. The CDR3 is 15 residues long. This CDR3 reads CASSPRQGGNSPLHF. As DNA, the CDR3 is TGTGCCAGCAGCCCGCGACAGGGGGGAAATTCACCCCTCCACTTT.

CDR3 nucleotide sequence: TGTGCCAGCAGTTTTGAGGTTTGGGCAGGGGGAGGCTACACCTTC. Translating it yields CASSFEVWAGGGYTF. The genes are TRBV28 and TRBJ1-2, with 7 bases fitting TRBD1. V shed 3 bases, J shed 8 bases, and the junction held 12 bases outside the gene matches. CDR1 is MDHEN and CDR2 is SYDVKM in the germline V gene. CDR3 length: 15 amino acids.

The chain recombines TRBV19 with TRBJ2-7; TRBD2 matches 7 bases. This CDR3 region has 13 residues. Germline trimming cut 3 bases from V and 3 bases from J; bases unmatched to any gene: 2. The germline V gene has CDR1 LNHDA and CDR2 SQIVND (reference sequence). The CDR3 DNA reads TGTGCCAGTAGTATCGGCGGGGGCTACGAGCAGTACTTC. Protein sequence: CASSIGGGYEQYF.

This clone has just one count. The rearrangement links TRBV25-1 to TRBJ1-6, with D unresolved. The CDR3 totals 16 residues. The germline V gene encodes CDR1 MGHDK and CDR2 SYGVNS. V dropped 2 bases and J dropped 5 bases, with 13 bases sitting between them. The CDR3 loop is CASSEPGREDNSPLHF. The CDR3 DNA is TGTGCCAGCAGTGAACCGGGAAGGGAGGATAATTCACCCCTCCACTTT.

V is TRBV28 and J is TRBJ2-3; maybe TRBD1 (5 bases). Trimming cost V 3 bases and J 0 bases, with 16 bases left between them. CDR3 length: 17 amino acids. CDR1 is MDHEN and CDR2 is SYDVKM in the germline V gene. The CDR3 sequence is CASSFPQAGSSTDTQYF. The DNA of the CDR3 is TGTGCCAGCAGTTTCCCACAGGCCGGCTCTAGCACAGATACGCAGTATTTT.

CDR3: CASRSQAWANEKLFF. The CDR3 nucleotides are TGCGCCAGCAGGTCACAGGCATGGGCTAATGAAAAACTGTTTTTT. The chain combines TRBV5-1 with TRBJ1-4, with D maybe TRBD1 (5 bases). The CDR3 is 15 amino acids. V lost 5 bases and J 3 bases, leaving 14 bases between the germline ends. Per the germline V gene, CDR1 is SGHRS and CDR2 is YFSETQ.

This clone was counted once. CDR3 in amino acids: CATTSGTGVYSPLHF. As DNA, the CDR3 is TGTGCCACGACGTCCGGGACAGGGGTTTATTCACCCCTCCACTTT. The V gene is TRBV19, the J gene TRBJ1-6; 10 bases are a match to TRBD1. V lost 10 bases to trimming and J lost 8 bases; unmatched junction nucleotides: 11. Germline V gene sequence: CDR1 LNHDA, CDR2 SQIVND (reference sequence). CDR3 length equals 15 residues.

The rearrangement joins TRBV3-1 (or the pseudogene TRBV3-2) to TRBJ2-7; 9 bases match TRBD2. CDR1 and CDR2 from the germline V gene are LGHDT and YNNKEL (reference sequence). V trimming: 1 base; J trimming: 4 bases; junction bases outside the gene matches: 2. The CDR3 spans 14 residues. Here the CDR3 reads CASSQGLAGYEQYF. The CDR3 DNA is TGTGCCAGCAGCCAAGGCCTAGCGGGATACGAGCAGTACTTC.

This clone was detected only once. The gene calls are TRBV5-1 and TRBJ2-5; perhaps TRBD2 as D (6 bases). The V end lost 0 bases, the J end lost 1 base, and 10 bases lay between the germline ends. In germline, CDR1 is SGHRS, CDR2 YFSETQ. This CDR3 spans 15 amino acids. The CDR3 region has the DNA TGCGCCAGCAGCTTGGCAGCGGGCTTCCAAGAGACCCAGTACTTC. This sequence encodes CASSLAAGFQETQYF.

CDR3 sequence reads: CSVDTGTGGRNEQFF. The CDR3 region has the DNA TGCAGCGTCGATACCGGGACAGGGGGTCGCAATGAGCAGTTCTTC. This chain uses TRBV29-1 with TRBJ2-1; 11 positions match TRBD1. This CDR3 is 15 amino acids long. The V gene's germline CDR1 is SQVTM and CDR2 ANQGSEA. V lost 6 bases and J lost 6; bases outside the gene matches: 10.

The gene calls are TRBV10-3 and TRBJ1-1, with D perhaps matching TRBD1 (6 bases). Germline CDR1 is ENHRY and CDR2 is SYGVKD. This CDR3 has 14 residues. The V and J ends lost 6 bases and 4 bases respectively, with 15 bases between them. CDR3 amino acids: CAIRATGLGTEAFF. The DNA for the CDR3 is TGTGCCATCAGAGCTACAGGGTTGGGCACTGAAGCTTTCTTT.

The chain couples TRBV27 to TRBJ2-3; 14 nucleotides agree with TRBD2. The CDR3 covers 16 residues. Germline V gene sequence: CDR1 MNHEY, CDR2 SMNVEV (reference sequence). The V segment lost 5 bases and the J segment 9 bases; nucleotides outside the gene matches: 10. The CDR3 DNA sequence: TGTGCCAGCAGTGCGTGGACTAGCGGGAGGCTAGGCACGCAGTATTTT. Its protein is CASSAWTSGRLGTQYF.

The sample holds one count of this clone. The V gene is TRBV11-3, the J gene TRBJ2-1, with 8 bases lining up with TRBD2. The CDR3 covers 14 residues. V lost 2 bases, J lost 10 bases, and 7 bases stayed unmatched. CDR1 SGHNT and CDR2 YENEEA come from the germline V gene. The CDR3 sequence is CASSLPGLVREQFF. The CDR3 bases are TGTGCCAGCAGCTTACCGGGACTAGTCAGAGAGCAGTTCTTC. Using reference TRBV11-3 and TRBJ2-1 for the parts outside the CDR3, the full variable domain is EAGVVQSPRYKIIEKKQPVAFWCNPISGHNTLYWYLQNLGQGPELLIRYENEEAVDDSQLPKDRFSAERLKGVDSTLKIQPAELGDSAVYLCASSLPGLVREQFFGPGTRLTVL.